The next 24 T cell receptor beta chains were all read from a single sample in a study of T-cell reconstitution after alpha-beta-depleted transplantation in children. Unique molecular identifiers were incorporated into the prepared TCRbeta library. TCRdb processed the PCR reads anew with MiXCR; each CDR3 protein has one entry. The sample contains 200,000 or so distinct CDR3 sequences, roughly 6.5% of which appear only once. The sequences come from PBMCs, collected before TCRalphabeta/CD19-depleted stem cell transplant. All receptors derive from a girl less than two years old with combined immunodeficiency, due to receive a stem cell transplant.

At least ten counts were recorded for this clonotype. The rearrangement links TRBV11-3 to TRBJ1-2; D call uncertain. Between the trimmed V and J ends, which lost 0 bases and 5 bases, there was a span of 16 bases. The CDR3 loop spans 16 amino acids. Germline V gene data show CDR1 as SGHNT and CDR2 as YENEEA. In DNA form, the CDR3 reads TGTGCCAGCAGCTTAGATCCGTACGCTCGGTATTATGGCTACACCTTC. Its protein product is CASSLDPYARYYGYTF.

This clonotype was detected many times. This rearrangement joins TRBV6-2 or TRBV6-3 to TRBJ2-1, with D unclear. Germline CDR1 MNHEY, CDR2 SVGEGT. CDR3 length equals 16 residues. The V end lost 6 bases, the J end lost 4 bases, and 19 bases lay between the germline ends. The CDR3 DNA reads TGTGCCAGCAGCCCCTTGGGGTCAGAACCTTACAATGAGCAGTTCTTC. This encodes CASSPLGSEPYNEQFF.

This clonotype was detected many times. The chain employs TRBV13 and TRBJ2-2; D gene uncertain. The CDR3 covers 13 residues. The V end lost 3 bases, the J end lost 2 bases, and 4 bases lay between the germline ends. The germline V gene encodes CDR1 PRHDT and CDR2 FYEKMQ (reference sequence). CDR3 in DNA: TGTGCCAGCAGCTTTATAAACACCGGGGAGCTGTTTTTT. As protein: CASSFINTGELFF.

This clonotype was seen ten or more times. The V call is TRBV28, the J call TRBJ2-7; the match to TRBD1 covers 9 bases. The CDR3 is 14 residues long. V lost 5 bases and J lost 7; bases outside the gene matches: 9. The germline V gene encodes CDR1 MDHEN and CDR2 SYDVKM. The CDR3 protein is CASSDTGTGREQYF. The CDR3 bases are TGTGCCAGCAGTGATACCGGGACAGGGCGGGAGCAGTACTTC.

This clonotype was counted between two and nine times. This rearrangement joins TRBV12-3 or TRBV12-4 to TRBJ2-7; 12 positions match TRBD1. The V and J ends lost 5 bases and 6 bases, in that order; junction bases with no gene match: 8. This CDR3 region has 15 residues. CDR3 sequence (DNA): TGTGCCAGCAGTCTTCCGGGACAGGGGGCTAGCGAGCAGTACTTC. It is translated as CASSLPGQGASEQYF.

In its sample, this clonotype was seen many times. The genes are TRBV4-1 and TRBJ1-1; unclear D gene. CDR1 and CDR2 (germline): MGHRA, YSYEKL. V lost 2 bases and J 4 bases, leaving 14 bases between the germline ends. The length of the CDR3 is 15 residues. CDR3 sequence reads: CASSQLFSGGTEAFF. CDR3 DNA: TGCGCCAGCAGCCAACTATTCTCCGGCGGCACTGAAGCTTTCTTT.

With regard to this clonotype: One end of the junction is discordant with germline, which a read error may explain. The chain is built from TRBV20-1 and TRBJ2-1, with 11 bases fitting TRBD2. Germline lookup yields CDR1 DFQATT and CDR2 SNEGSKA (reference sequence). This CDR3 has 18 amino acids. CDR3 nucleotide sequence: TGCAGTGCTAGCCCCCTCACCCAACTAGCGGGGGCCTACGATGAGCAGTTCTTC. Amino acids: CSASPLTQLAGAYDEQFF.

This clonotype was seen only a few times. The CDR3 DNA is TGTGCCAGCAGCCAAATGCGGGGCCCCCAATCCGGGCAGTACTTC. Translation: CASSQMRGPQSGQYF. The rearrangement uses TRBV14 and TRBJ2-7; tentative D call: TRBD2 (6 bases). V lost 2 bases and J lost 9, with 20 bases in between. The V gene's germline CDR1 is SGHDN and CDR2 FVKESK. The CDR3 length is 15 residues.

This clonotype was observed many times. The chain is built from TRBV6-5 and TRBJ1-3, with a weak D call TRBD1 (5 bases). Trimming removed 2 bases at V and 5 bases at J, with 25 bases between. This CDR3 has 19 residues. Germline V gene sequence: CDR1 MNHEY, CDR2 SVGAGI. The CDR3 DNA reads TGTGCCAGCAGTTACCCGGGACCGTATAACCGAAAGACGAGAAACACCATATATTTT. It encodes CASSYPGPYNRKTRNTIYF.

The sample holds many counts of this clonotype. V gene TRBV4-1 combines with J gene TRBJ2-7, with D hard to call. V shed 1 base and J shed 4 bases, with 8 bases lying between them. Germline CDR1 is MGHRA and CDR2 is YSYEKL. This CDR3 is 13 amino acids long. CDR3 residues: CASSQGYGYEQYF. CDR3 DNA: TGCGCCAGCAGCCAAGGATACGGATACGAGCAGTACTTC.

At least ten counts were recorded for this clonotype. The rearrangement uses TRBV20-1 and TRBJ2-7; no firm D call. CDR1 and CDR2 from the germline V gene are DFQATT and SNEGSKA (reference sequence). This CDR3 contains 14 residues. V shed 5 bases and J shed 1 base, with 15 bases lying between them. The CDR3 coding sequence is TGCAGTGCTTCACTACCGGCGATTTCCTACGAGCAGTACTTC. Translation: CSASLPAISYEQYF.

This clonotype was found many times. The V and J genes are TRBV7-2 and TRBJ2-5; D not certain. The CDR3 spans 17 residues. The V end was cut by 5 bases, the J end by 2 bases, with 21 bases between. Germline loops: CDR1 SGHTA, CDR2 FQGNSA. This CDR3 reads CASSPWVYLKQQETQYF. The CDR3 DNA reads TGTGCCAGCAGCCCCTGGGTCTACCTCAAGCAGCAAGAGACCCAGTACTTC. Variable domain in full (rest from reference TRBV7-2 and TRBJ2-5): GAGVSQSPSNKVTEKGKDVELRCDPISGHTALYWYRQSLGQGLEFLIYFQGNSAPDKSGLPSDRFSAERTGGSVSTLTIQRTQQEDSAVYLCASSPWVYLKQQETQYFGPGTRLLVL.

This clonotype was seen repeatedly, ten times or more. This chain joins TRBV9 and TRBJ2-1, with D possibly TRBD2 on 6 matching bases. Trimming took 4 bases from V and 5 from J, leaving 19 bases between them. The CDR3 extends over 16 amino acids. Germline values: CDR1 SGDLS, CDR2 YYNGEE. CDR3: CASSFQVGGEDNEQFF. CDR3 nucleotide sequence: TGTGCCAGCAGCTTCCAGGTCGGGGGAGAAGACAATGAGCAGTTCTTC. Combining the CDR3 with reference TRBV9 and TRBJ2-1 gives the whole variable domain DSGVTQTPKHLITATGQRVTLRCSPRSGDLSVYWYQQSLDQGLQFLIQYYNGEERAKGNILERFSAQQFPDLHSELNLSSLELGDSALYFCASSFQVGGEDNEQFFGPGTRLTVL.

The sample holds many counts of this clonotype. The chain joins TRBV28 to TRBJ2-5; D gene ambiguous. The length of the CDR3 is 13 residues. V was pared by 3 bases and J by 10 bases, with 15 bases between. CDR1 and CDR2 from the germline V gene are MDHEN and SYDVKM. The CDR3 protein is CASSFLPPVGQYF. As DNA, the CDR3 is TGTGCCAGCAGTTTCCTGCCACCGGTGGGCCAGTACTTC.

At least ten counts were recorded for this clonotype. This chain links TRBV3-1 with TRBJ2-1; TRBD2 is a possible D gene (6 bases). CDR1 and CDR2 from the germline V gene are LGHDT and YNNKEL (reference sequence). V was shortened by 5 bases and J by 3 bases, with 17 bases between the two germline ends. The CDR3 runs 16 residues. In DNA form, the CDR3 reads TGTGCCAGCAGCGGGGGGAGTAAGGGTCGCTACAATGAGCAGTTCTTC. As protein: CASSGGSKGRYNEQFF.

This chain links TRBV5-1 with TRBJ2-3, with TRBD1 matching over 9 bases. The germline V gene encodes CDR1 SGHRS and CDR2 YFSETQ. V lost 4 bases and J lost 4; bases outside the gene matches: 19. The length of the CDR3 is 19 residues. CDR3 bases: TGCGCCAGCAGCCCCCCGGGACAGGGTGTTTTCGTCGGGGCAGATACGCAGTATTTT. Protein product: CASSPPGQGVFVGADTQYF.

This clonotype was seen repeatedly, ten times or more. This rearrangement joins TRBV20-1 to TRBJ2-5; no clear D gene. The CDR3 runs to 14 residues. Germline lookup yields CDR1 DFQATT and CDR2 SNEGSKA (reference sequence). V lost 6 bases and J lost 4, with 18 bases in between. The CDR3 reads CSAPQPPSRETQYF. DNA for the CDR3: TGCAGTGCCCCCCAACCCCCGAGCAGAGAGACCCAGTACTTC.

This sequence joins TRBV9 and TRBJ2-1, with TRBD2 identical over 9 bases. Trimming took 3 bases from V and 5 from J; bases not matched to a gene: 6. CDR1 and CDR2 from the germline V gene are SGDLS and YYNGEE. The CDR3 consists of 15 residues. Written as DNA, the CDR3 is TGTGCCAGCAGCGCGCTAGCGGGGAGCCACAATGAGCAGTTCTTC. Protein: CASSALAGSHNEQFF.

The sample holds a few counts of this clonotype. The chain joins TRBV5-1 to TRBJ1-3; D not certain. There are 16 residues in the CDR3. CDR1 is SGHRS and CDR2 is YFSETQ in the germline V gene. V lost 4 bases and J lost 1, with 15 bases in between. In nucleotides, the CDR3 is TGCGCCAGCAGCCGCACCCCAATGGAGTCTGGAAACACCATATATTTT. Translating gives CASSRTPMESGNTIYF.

At least ten counts were recorded for this clonotype. The chain uses TRBV12-3 or TRBV12-4 and TRBJ1-5; D ambiguous. Trimming took off 1 base at V and 2 bases at J, with 3 bases between the two ends. The CDR3 consists of 13 residues. The CDR3 DNA reads as TGTGCCAGCAGTTTAGGGCGCAATCAGCCCCAGCATTTT. Its protein is CASSLGRNQPQHF.

This clonotype was detected many times. The V gene is TRBV20-1, the J gene TRBJ2-7; 9 nucleotides agree with TRBD1. The CDR3 loop spans 17 amino acids. The germline V gene encodes CDR1 DFQATT and CDR2 SNEGSKA (reference sequence). V gave up 0 bases and J gave up 3 bases; unmatched junction bases: 12. CDR3 DNA: TGCAGTGCTAGAGATCCCTCAGCGACAGGGGGGTTCTACGAGCAGTACTTC. Translation: CSARDPSATGGFYEQYF.

In its sample, this clonotype was seen a few times. CDR3 sequence: CASSPDLGRVGTDTQYF. As DNA, the CDR3 is TGTGCCAGCAGCCCCGATTTGGGCAGGGTGGGCACAGATACGCAGTATTTT. The chain carries TRBV5-4 and TRBJ2-3; D perhaps matches TRBD1 (5 bases). Germline V CDR1 and CDR2: SGHNT, YYREEE (reference sequence). V lost 4 bases and J 1 base, leaving 19 bases between the germline ends. This CDR3 region has 17 residues.

This clonotype showed up many times. The V gene is TRBV10-3, the J gene TRBJ2-7, with 7 bases matching TRBD2. The germline V gene encodes CDR1 ENHRY and CDR2 SYGVKD. The CDR3 runs 13 residues. V lost 6 bases and J lost 5; bases outside the gene matches: 7. CDR3 sequence: CAIRGTTGDEQYF. The CDR3 nucleotides read TGTGCCATCAGGGGGACTACTGGCGACGAGCAGTACTTC.

V gene TRBV5-1 combines with J gene TRBJ2-7; D is unclear. Germline CDR1 and CDR2: SGHRS and YFSETQ. The CDR3 totals 15 residues. V lost 0 bases and J lost 0, with 10 bases in between. The chain's CDR3 is CASSLEPASSYEQYF. The CDR3 nucleotides are TGCGCCAGCAGCTTGGAACCTGCCAGCTCCTACGAGCAGTACTTC.